This T cell receptor beta chain was profiled in a study of cytomegalovirus exposure and HLA in healthy donors. On this clone itself: Its antigen remains unidentified.

Germline lookup yields CDR1 MNHNS and CDR2 SASEGT. The V gene end was trimmed by 1 base and the J gene end by 1 base; junction bases not matched to a gene: 2. This CDR3 region has 18 residues. The study's findings and limits: With high specificity and sensitivity, the classifier reportedly diagnosed cytomegalovirus status. The authors confirmed in vitro that three CMV-associated chains were specific for CMV antigens. The study listed roughly 160 cytomegalovirus-associated TCR beta chains.

Produced via immunoSEQ multiplex PCR; TCRdb's table is partial and in-frame only. The table has some 140,000 clones, 70% to 90% seen once. This chain connects TRBV6-1 to TRBJ2-2; TRBD2 matches 14 bases. Sample: PBMCs. The receptor was isolated from a man in his late teens or twenties in good health and CMV-seronegative. The CDR3 is CASSEGLAGGRNTGELFF. Written as DNA, the CDR3 is TGTGCCAGCAGTGAAGGACTAGCGGGGGGGCGGAACACCGGGGAGCTGTTTTTT.